A selection of T cell receptor beta chains follows, all from one sample in a study of blood T cell repertoires in COVID-19. Assay: immunoSEQ multiplex PCR; the TCRdb copy retains only in-frame clones and omits some. Among about 50,000 clones listed, around 90% were seen once. The sequenced sample was peripheral blood. The receptors come from a human donor in a cohort sampled during active COVID-19. Both conserved end residues are part of each CDR3. D genes are given only for firm matches. The size of a clone is reported for some rows only, either as once, few or many, or as a class for expanded clones.

d_call,cdr3_length,v_call,clone_size,j_call,cdr3_nt,cdr3_aa
.,17,TRBV6-1,.,TRBJ1-4,TGTGCCAGCAGTGGCCTCCCCCCAGGCCGCGATAATGAAAAACTGTTTTTT,CASSGLPPGRDNEKLFF
TRBD1,13,TRBV30,few,TRBJ1-2,TGTGCCTGGAGTTCGACAGGGTTCTATGGCTACACCTTC,CAWSSTGFYGYTF
TRBD2,14,TRBV19,.,TRBJ2-7,TGTGCCAGTAGTATGACTAGCGGGATGAACGAGCAGTACTTC,CASSMTSGMNEQYF
.,12,TRBV29-1,.,TRBJ2-7,TGCAGCGTTTTTAACAGTCAGGGCGAGCAGTACTTC,CSVFNSQGEQYF
TRBD1,13,TRBV12-3/TRBV12-4,.,TRBJ1-4,TGTGCCAGCACGAGACAGGGGAGAGAAAAACTGTTTTTT,CASTRQGREKLFF
.,14,TRBV6-1,.,TRBJ2-7,TGTGCCAGCAGTGAAGCCCCCACTAGTTTCGAGCAGTACTTC,CASSEAPTSFEQYF
TRBD2,14,TRBV28,.,TRBJ2-7,TGTGCCAGCAGTTTGGCGGGAGTAGGGTACGAGCAGTACTTC,CASSLAGVGYEQYF
TRBD2,16,TRBV6-4,.,TRBJ2-7,TGTGCCAGCAGGAGTCACCGGGAGGGAAGTCCCTACGAGCAGTACTTC,CASRSHREGSPYEQYF
.,16,TRBV4-1,.,TRBJ2-5,TGCGCCAGCAGCCAAGATTTTCCCCAAATCCAAGAGACCCAGTACTTC,CASSQDFPQIQETQYF
TRBD1,15,TRBV28,.,TRBJ2-3,TGTGCCAGCAGAGCACAGGGGGCAGGTCCAGATACGCAGTATTTT,CASRAQGAGPDTQYF
TRBD2,15,TRBV5-4,.,TRBJ2-3,TGTGCCAGCAGCTTGGTACTAGCGGGCACAGATACGCAGTATTTT,CASSLVLAGTDTQYF
.,15,TRBV24-1,.,TRBJ1-5,TGTGCCACCAGTACCTCCTGGGGAGGCAATCAGCCCCAGCATTTT,CATSTSWGGNQPQHF
TRBD2,17,TRBV5-4,.,TRBJ2-2,TGTGCCAGCAGCTCCCGCGAGGTGCGGGAGAGGGACGGGGAGCTGTTTTTT,CASSSREVRERDGELFF
.,16,TRBV12-5,.,TRBJ2-1,TGTGCTAGTGGTTTGGTCCTCTCCCGGAGCGACAATGAGCAGTTCTTC,CASGLVLSRSDNEQFF
TRBD2,18,TRBV28,.,TRBJ2-6,TGTGCCAGCAGGGGTATAGCGGGAGGGCCGACTGGGGCCAACGTCCTGACTTTC,CASRGIAGGPTGANVLTF